The sequence of this T cell receptor beta chain was determined in a study of shared T cell receptors in the human thymus. Libraries were prepared by immunoSEQ multiplex PCR; TCRdb keeps only in-frame clonotypes and omits some of them. The sample shows roughly 500,000 clones, approximately 80% of them seen only once. Looked up from germline, CDR1 is MRHNA and CDR2 is SNTAGT. The CDR3 totals 15 residues. The V gene lost 6 bases and the J gene lost 1 base, with 13 bases spanning the gap. This same sample was also taken into another study, of human thymus T cells. From that second work: Obtained as resections during corrective heart surgery, the thymus tissue was then studied. Seemingly biased V and J gene usage marked thymic and blood repertoires. Reports from related research described highly overlapping thymic repertoires among unrelated individuals.

Sequencing was performed on thymocytes. The TCR comes from a boy in the first two years of life with a congenital heart defect. The chain joins TRBV6-4 to TRBJ1-5, with D unclear. This CDR3 reads CASSAEGSSNQPQHF. The CDR3 nucleotides are TGTGCCAGCAGCGCCGAGGGCTCCAGCAATCAGCCCCAGCATTTT.